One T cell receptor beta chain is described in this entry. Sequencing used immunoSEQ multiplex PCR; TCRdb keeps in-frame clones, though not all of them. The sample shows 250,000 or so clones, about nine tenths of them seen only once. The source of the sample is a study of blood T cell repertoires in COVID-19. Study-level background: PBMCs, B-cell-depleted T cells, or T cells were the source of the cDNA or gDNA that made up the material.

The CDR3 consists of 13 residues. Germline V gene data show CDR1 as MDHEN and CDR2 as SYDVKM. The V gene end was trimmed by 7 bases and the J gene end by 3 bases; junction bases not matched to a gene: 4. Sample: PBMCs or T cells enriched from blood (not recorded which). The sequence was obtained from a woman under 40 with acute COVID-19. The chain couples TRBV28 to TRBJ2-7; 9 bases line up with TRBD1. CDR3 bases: TGTGCCAGCAAATTGACAGGGGGCTACGAGCAGTACTTC. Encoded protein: CASKLTGGYEQYF.